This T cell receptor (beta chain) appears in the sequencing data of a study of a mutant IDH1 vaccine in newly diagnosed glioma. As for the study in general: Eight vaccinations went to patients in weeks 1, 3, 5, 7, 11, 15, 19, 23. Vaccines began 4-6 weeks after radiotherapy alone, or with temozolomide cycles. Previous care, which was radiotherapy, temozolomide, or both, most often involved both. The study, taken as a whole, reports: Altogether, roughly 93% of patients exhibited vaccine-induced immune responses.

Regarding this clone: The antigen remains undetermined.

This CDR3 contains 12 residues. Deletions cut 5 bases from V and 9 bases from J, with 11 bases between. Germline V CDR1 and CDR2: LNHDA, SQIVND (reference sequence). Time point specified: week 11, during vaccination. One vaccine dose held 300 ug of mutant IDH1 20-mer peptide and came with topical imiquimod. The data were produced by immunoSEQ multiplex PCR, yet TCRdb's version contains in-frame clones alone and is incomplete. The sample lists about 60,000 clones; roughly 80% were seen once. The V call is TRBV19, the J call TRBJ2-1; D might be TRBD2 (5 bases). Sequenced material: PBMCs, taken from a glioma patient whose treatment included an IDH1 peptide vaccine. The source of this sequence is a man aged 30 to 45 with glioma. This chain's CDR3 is CASSRGDREQFF. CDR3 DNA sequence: TGTGCCAGTAGTCGGGGAGATCGTGAGCAGTTCTTC.